This T cell receptor beta chain stems from a study of T cell changes during pregnancy in multiple sclerosis. CDR3 length: 16 amino acids. Germline CDR1 SGHTA, CDR2 FQGNSA. The V segment lost 1 base and the J segment 5 bases; nucleotides outside the gene matches: 5. TCRdb's table, derived via immunoSEQ multiplex PCR, lists solely in-frame clones and lacks some. The sample has under 80,000 clones, roughly 92% seen once. This receptor was taken from a female donor in good health, enrolled as a control in a pregnancy study. The chain is built from TRBV7-2 and TRBJ2-1, with TRBD2 matching 10 bases. The source was peripheral blood, collected after pregnancy. Here the CDR3 reads CASSLGVAGGNNEQFF. DNA of the CDR3: TGTGCCAGCAGCTTAGGGGTAGCGGGAGGAAACAATGAGCAGTTCTTC.